This TCR beta chain was documented in a study of blood T cell repertoires in COVID-19. Overall study context: Samples representing acute and convalescent COVID-19 were sourced from the United States, Italy and Spain.

Original analysis: Amplifying reference gene primers gave estimates of nucleated cell counts. Measured with immunoSEQ multiplex PCR; TCRdb has only the in-frame clones, and not every one. V, J and clone size derive from that table, while D and trimming were established from the DNA sequence. The sample yields about 230,000 clones, more than 65% seen once. CDR3 length: 14 amino acids. V trimming: 5 bases; J trimming: 0 bases; junction bases outside the gene matches: 4. Germline V lookup: CDR1 SQVTM, CDR2 ANQGSEA. Input material: peripheral blood. The source of this sequence is a woman in her thirties or forties who had recovered from COVID-19. The chain combines TRBV29-1 with TRBJ1-3; 7 bases map to TRBD1. Here the CDR3 DNA reads TGCAGCGTTACGGGACAGTCCTCTGGAAACACCATATATTTT. Translated, it gives CSVTGQSSGNTIYF.